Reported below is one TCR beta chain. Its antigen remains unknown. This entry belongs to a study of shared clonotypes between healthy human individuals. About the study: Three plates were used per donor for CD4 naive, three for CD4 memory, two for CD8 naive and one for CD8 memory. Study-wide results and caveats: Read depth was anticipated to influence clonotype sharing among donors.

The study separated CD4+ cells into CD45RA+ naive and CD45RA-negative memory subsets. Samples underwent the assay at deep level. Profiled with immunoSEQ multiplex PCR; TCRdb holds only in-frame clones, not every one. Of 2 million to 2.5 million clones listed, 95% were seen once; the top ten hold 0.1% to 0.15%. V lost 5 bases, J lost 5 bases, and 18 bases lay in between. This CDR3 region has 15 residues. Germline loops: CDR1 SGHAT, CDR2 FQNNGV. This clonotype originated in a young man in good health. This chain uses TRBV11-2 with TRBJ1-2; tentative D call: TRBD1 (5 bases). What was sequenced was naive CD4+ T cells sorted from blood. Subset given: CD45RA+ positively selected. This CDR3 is CASSPIPTGGYGYTF. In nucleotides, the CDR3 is TGTGCCAGCAGCCCCATTCCAACTGGGGGATATGGCTACACCTTC.